Sequencing of this TCR beta chain was carried out in a study of Ad26.COV2.S vaccination and SARS-CoV-2 variants. Note on this clone: Its antigen is undetermined.

Clones were read by immunoSEQ multiplex PCR, and TCRdb kept only the in-frame ones, dropping some. The sample consists of about 430,000 clones, around 90% of them appearing once. Treatment of the sample: over 15 received Ad26.COV2.S at low or high dose, single or two shots; about 5 received placebo; per-sample allocation not given. Sampling occurred on day 63 after the first vaccine or placebo injection. An Ad26 vector expressing Wuhan-strain SARS-CoV-2 spike served as the vaccine. V dropped 5 bases and J dropped 8 bases, with 16 bases sitting between them. CDR1 is MDHEN, CDR2 SYDVKM, per germline. There are 15 residues in the CDR3. General study findings and limits: Total responses of T cells may have been underestimated by the analyses of TCR breadth and depth. Marked by substantial breadth, spike-specific CD8+ and CD4+ T cell responses were reportedly seen after vaccination. Vaccinees and placebo recipients showed similar non-spike TCR breadth.

This chain connects TRBV28 to TRBJ1-6; no reliable D call. The clonotype was recovered from a person between 18 and 59 years old who received the Ad26.COV2.S COVID-19 vaccine or a placebo. The input for sequencing was peripheral blood, taken in a trial of Ad26.COV2.S vaccine versus placebo. The CDR3 sequence is CASSRLSAVDSPLHF. The CDR3 DNA reads as TGTGCCAGCAGTCGCCTATCGGCGGTAGATTCACCCCTCCACTTT.